One and the same sample provided the 4 T cell receptor beta chains below, sequenced in a study of shared clonotypes between healthy human individuals. Clones were read by immunoSEQ multiplex PCR, and TCRdb kept only the in-frame ones, dropping some. The table includes fewer than 850,000 clones, 72% detected once. The sample taken for sequencing was memory CD4+ T cells sorted from blood. Subset noted: CD45RA-negative fraction. These receptors were obtained from a woman in her twenties or thirties in good health.

The chain recombines TRBV5-1 with TRBJ2-3, with unresolved D. CDR3 size: 13 residues. V dropped 7 bases and J dropped 5 bases, with 14 bases sitting between them. The germline V gene encodes CDR1 SGHRS and CDR2 YFSETQ. This chain's CDR3 is CASRTAPRDTQYF. CDR3 DNA: TGCGCCAGCCGCACCGCTCCAAGAGATACGCAGTATTTT.

This clone was counted only a few times. V usage is TRBV10-3 and J usage is TRBJ1-5; 10 bases fit TRBD1. Germline-derived CDR1 and CDR2 are ENHRY and SYGVKD. V lost 1 base and J lost 1; bases outside the gene matches: 1. This CDR3 contains 16 residues. The CDR3 sequence: CAISEWDRGSNQPQHF. The CDR3 DNA is TGTGCCATCAGTGAGTGGGACAGGGGAAGCAATCAGCCCCAGCATTTT.

This chain uses TRBV7-9 with TRBJ2-5; the match to TRBD2 covers 8 bases. Germline V gene sequence: CDR1 SEHNR, CDR2 FQNEAQ (reference sequence). J was trimmed by 4 bases and V by 6 bases; bases with no gene match: 13. The CDR3 covers 16 residues. CDR3 residues: CASSKTSALKVETQYF. The CDR3 nucleotides are TGTGCCAGCAGTAAGACTAGCGCCTTGAAGGTAGAGACCCAGTACTTC.

The genes are TRBV5-1 and TRBJ2-7, with D perhaps TRBD1 or TRBD2 (6 bases each). The germline V and J ends were trimmed by 0 bases and 5 bases, with 15 bases remaining between them. The germline CDR1 and CDR2 sequences are SGHRS and YFSETQ. The CDR3 sequence is 15 residues long. The CDR3 bases are TGCGCCAGCAGCTTGGTATCCAGGGGAGGCCACGAGCAGTACTTC. It encodes CASSLVSRGGHEQYF.